This TCR beta chain was documented in a study of CD4 T cells in relation to SARS-CoV-2 and coronaviruses. Study in general: Of the patients, roughly eight were male, a few female, two Hispanic. Whole-study findings and limits: In approximately 71% of donors, memory CD4+ clonotypes crossrecognized SARS-CoV-2 and at least one common cold coronavirus spike.

Points on this clone: The antigen remains undetermined.

This table comes from immunoSEQ multiplex PCR, and its TCRdb copy is limited to in-frame clones, with some not included. This sample has 35,000 to 40,000 clones; 70% to 90% occur once, and the top ten carry roughly 3%. The germline CDR1 and CDR2 sequences are SGHTA and FQGNSA. The ends lost 6 bases at V and 10 bases at J; junction bases unmatched: 7. The length of the CDR3 is 14 residues. This TCR derives from an adult with COVID-19. Sequenced: memory CD4+ T cells from PBMCs. The V call is TRBV7-2, the J call TRBJ1-6; TRBD1 agrees at 9 bases. The CDR3 region is CASSKDRGYSPLHF. The DNA for the CDR3 is TGTGCCAGCAGTAAGGACAGGGGTTACTCACCCCTCCACTTT.